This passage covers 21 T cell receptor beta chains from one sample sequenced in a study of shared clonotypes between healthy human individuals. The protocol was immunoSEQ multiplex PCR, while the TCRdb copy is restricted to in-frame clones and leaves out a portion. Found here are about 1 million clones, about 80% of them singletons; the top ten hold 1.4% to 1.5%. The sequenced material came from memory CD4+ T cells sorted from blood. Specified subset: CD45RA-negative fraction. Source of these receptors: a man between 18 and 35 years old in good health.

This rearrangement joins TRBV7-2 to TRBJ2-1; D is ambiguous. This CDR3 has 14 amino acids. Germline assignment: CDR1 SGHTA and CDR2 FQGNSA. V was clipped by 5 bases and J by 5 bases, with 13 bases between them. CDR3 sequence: CASSPAAGHNEQFF. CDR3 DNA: TGTGCCAGCAGCCCCGCCGCCGGGCACAATGAGCAGTTCTTC. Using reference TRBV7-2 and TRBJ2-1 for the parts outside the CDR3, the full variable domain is GAGVSQSPSNKVTEKGKDVELRCDPISGHTALYWYRQSLGQGLEFLIYFQGNSAPDKSGLPSDRFSAERTGGSVSTLTIQRTQQEDSAVYLCASSPAAGHNEQFFGPGTRLTVL.

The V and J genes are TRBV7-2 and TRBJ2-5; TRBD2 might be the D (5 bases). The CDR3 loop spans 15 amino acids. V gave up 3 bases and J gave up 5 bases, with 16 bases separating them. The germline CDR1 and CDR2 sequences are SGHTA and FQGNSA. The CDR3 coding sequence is TGTGCCAGCAGCTTTAGAAATCCGGGGTGGGAGACCCAGTACTTC. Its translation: CASSFRNPGWETQYF.

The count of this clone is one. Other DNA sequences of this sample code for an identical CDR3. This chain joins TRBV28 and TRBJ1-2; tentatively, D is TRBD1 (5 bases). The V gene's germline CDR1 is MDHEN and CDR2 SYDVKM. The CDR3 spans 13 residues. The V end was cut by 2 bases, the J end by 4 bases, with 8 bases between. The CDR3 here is CASSLGGGYGYTF. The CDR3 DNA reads TGTGCCAGCAGTTTAGGGGGGGGCTATGGCTACACCTTC.

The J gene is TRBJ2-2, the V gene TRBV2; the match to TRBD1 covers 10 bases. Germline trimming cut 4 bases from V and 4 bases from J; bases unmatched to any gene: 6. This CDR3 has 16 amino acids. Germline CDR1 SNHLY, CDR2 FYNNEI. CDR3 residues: CASSVVGTGVTGELFF. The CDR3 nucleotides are TGTGCCAGCAGTGTTGTCGGGACAGGGGTCACCGGGGAGCTGTTTTTT.

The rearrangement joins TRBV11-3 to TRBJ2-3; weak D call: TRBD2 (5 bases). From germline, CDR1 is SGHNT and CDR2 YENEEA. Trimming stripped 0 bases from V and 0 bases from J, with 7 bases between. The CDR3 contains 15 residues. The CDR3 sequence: CASSLDGVSTDTQYF. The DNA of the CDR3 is TGTGCCAGCAGCTTAGACGGGGTTAGCACAGATACGCAGTATTTT. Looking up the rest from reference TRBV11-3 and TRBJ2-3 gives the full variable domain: EAGVVQSPRYKIIEKKQPVAFWCNPISGHNTLYWYLQNLGQGPELLIRYENEEAVDDSQLPKDRFSAERLKGVDSTLKIQPAELGDSAVYLCASSLDGVSTDTQYFGPGTRLTVL.

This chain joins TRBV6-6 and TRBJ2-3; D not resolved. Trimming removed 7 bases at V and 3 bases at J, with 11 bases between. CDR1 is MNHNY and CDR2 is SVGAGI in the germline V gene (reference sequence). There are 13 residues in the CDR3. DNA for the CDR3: TGTGCCAGCACCCTACCCCGGACAGATACGCAGTATTTT. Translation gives CASTLPRTDTQYF.

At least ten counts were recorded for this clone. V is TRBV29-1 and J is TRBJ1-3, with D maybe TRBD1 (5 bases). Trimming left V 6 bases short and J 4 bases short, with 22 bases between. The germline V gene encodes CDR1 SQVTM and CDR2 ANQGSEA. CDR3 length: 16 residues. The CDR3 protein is CSVRTPAGPGGNTIYF. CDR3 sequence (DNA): TGCAGCGTCCGAACCCCGGCAGGCCCAGGGGGAAACACCATATATTTT.

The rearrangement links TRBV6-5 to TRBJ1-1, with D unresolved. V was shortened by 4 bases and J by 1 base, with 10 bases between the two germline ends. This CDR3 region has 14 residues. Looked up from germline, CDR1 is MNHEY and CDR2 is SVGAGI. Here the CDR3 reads CASSFRVGNTEAFF. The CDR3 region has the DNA TGTGCCAGCAGTTTCCGAGTGGGGAACACTGAAGCTTTCTTT.

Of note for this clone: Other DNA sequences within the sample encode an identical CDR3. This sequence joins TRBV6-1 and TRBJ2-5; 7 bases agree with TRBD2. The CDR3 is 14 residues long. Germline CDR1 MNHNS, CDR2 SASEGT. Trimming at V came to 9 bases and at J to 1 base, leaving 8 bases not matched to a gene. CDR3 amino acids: CASTRGGAQETQYF. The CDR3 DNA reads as TGTGCCAGTACTCGGGGAGGGGCCCAAGAGACCCAGTACTTC.

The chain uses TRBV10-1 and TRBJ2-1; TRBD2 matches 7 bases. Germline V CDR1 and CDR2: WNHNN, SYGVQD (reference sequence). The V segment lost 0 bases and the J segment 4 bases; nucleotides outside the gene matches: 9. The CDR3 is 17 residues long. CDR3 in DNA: TGCGCCAGCAGTGAGTCGATGGCTAGCGGATCGTACAATGAGCAGTTCTTC. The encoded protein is CASSESMASGSYNEQFF.

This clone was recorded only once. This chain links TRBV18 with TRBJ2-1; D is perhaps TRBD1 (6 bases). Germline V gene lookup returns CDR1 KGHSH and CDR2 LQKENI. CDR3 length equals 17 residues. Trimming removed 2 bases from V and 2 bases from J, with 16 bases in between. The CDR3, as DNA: TGTGCCAGCTCACCATCAAGCACAGGGATTACCTACAATGAGCAGTTCTTC. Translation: CASSPSSTGITYNEQFF.

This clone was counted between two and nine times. The CDR3 is CASSASWDSNSPLHF. The DNA of the CDR3 is TGTGCCAGCAGCGCCTCCTGGGACAGTAATTCACCCCTCCACTTT. The chain has TRBV9 and TRBJ1-6, with 7 bases that match TRBD1. There are 15 residues in the CDR3. With 3 bases clipped from V and 6 bases from J, the junction kept 6 bases outside the gene matches. Germline-derived CDR1 and CDR2 are SGDLS and YYNGEE.

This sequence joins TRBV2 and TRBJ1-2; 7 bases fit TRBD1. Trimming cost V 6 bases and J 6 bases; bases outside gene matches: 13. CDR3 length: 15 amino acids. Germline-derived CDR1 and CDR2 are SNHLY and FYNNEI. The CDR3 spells CASSAYGQVGHGYTF. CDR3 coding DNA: TGTGCCAGCAGCGCCTATGGACAGGTGGGGCATGGCTACACCTTC.

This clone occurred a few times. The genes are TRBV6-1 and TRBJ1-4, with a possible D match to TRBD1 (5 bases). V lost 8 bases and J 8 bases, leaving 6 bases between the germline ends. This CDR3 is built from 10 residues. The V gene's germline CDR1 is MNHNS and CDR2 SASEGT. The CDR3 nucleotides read TGTGCCAGCTGGGGCGAAAAACTGTTTTTT. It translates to CASWGEKLFF.

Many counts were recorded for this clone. For the CDR3, the DNA is TGCAGCGCCCTCACTCGCAATGAGCAGTTCTTC. This codes for CSALTRNEQFF. The rearrangement links TRBV29-1 to TRBJ2-1; D call uncertain. Germline CDR1 and CDR2: SQVTM and ANQGSEA. The CDR3 covers 11 residues. Trimming cost V 7 bases and J 6 bases, with 10 bases left between them.

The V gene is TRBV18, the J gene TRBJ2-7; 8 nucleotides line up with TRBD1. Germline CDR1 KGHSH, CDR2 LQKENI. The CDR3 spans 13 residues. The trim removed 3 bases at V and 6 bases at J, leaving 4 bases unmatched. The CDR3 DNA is TGTGCCAGCTCACCGAACAGGGGGAGCGAGCAGTACTTC. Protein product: CASSPNRGSEQYF.

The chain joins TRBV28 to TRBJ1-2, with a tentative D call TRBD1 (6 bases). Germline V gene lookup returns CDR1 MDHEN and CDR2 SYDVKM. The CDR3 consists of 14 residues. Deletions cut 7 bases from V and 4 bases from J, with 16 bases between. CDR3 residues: CASNSGQGSYGYTF. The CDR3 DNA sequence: TGTGCCAGCAACTCAGGGCAGGGGAGCTATGGCTACACCTTC.

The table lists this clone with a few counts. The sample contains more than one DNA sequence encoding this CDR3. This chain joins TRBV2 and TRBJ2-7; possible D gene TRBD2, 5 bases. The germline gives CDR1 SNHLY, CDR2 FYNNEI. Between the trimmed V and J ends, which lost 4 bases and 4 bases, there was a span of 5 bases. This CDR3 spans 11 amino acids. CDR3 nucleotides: TGTGCCAGCAGTGTAGCGTACGAGCAGTACTTC. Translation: CASSVAYEQYF.

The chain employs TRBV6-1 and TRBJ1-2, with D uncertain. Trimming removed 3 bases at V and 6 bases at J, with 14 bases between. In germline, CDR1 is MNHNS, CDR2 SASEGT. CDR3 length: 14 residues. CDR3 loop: CASSEPGFGNGYTF. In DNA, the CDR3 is TGTGCCAGCAGTGAGCCCGGGTTCGGGAATGGCTACACCTTC.

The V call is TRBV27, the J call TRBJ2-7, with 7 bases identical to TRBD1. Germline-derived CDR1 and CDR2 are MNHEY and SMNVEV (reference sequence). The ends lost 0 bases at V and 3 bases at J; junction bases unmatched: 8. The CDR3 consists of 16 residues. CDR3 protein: CASSLSGPGGIYEQYF. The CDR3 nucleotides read TGTGCCAGCAGTTTATCAGGGCCAGGGGGAATCTACGAGCAGTACTTC.

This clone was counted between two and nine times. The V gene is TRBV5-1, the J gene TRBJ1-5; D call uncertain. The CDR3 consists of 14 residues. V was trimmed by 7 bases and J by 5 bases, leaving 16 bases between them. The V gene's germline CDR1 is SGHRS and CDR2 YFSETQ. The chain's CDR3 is CASSLLPMDQPQHF. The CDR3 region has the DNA TGCGCCAGCTCGTTACTACCCATGGATCAGCCCCAGCATTTT.